Included here is one T cell receptor (beta chain) sequence, with context. Its target is not known. This entry is derived from a study of shared clonotypes between healthy human individuals. Overall study context: The study used three CD4 naive, three CD4 memory, two CD8 naive and one CD8 memory plate per donor. Whole-study results and caveats: Sampling involved blood alone; tissue repertoires likely differ. With few donors, the genetic and exposure-history diversity represented was limited. A handful of donors had roughly 5.2% of their naive CD4 clonotypes in common.

Method: immunoSEQ multiplex PCR; TCRdb's copy keeps in-frame clones and lacks some. The table includes more than 2,000,000 clones, over 85% detected once. Trimming removed 2 bases at V and 5 bases at J, with 18 bases between. Germline CDR1 and CDR2: MNHEY and SVGAGI. The CDR3 extends over 16 amino acids. Source material: naive CD4+ T cells from PBMCs. Described subset: CD45RA+ positively selected. The chain has TRBV6-5 and TRBJ1-1; D gene ambiguous. The sequence was collected from a man aged 18 to 29 in good health. Some clones in this sample may be carry-over from other donors' samples. CDR3 sequence (DNA): TGTGCCAGCAGTTACCGTGTGGGAGGGTGGCGAACTGAAGCTTTCTTT. It is translated as CASSYRVGGWRTEAFF.